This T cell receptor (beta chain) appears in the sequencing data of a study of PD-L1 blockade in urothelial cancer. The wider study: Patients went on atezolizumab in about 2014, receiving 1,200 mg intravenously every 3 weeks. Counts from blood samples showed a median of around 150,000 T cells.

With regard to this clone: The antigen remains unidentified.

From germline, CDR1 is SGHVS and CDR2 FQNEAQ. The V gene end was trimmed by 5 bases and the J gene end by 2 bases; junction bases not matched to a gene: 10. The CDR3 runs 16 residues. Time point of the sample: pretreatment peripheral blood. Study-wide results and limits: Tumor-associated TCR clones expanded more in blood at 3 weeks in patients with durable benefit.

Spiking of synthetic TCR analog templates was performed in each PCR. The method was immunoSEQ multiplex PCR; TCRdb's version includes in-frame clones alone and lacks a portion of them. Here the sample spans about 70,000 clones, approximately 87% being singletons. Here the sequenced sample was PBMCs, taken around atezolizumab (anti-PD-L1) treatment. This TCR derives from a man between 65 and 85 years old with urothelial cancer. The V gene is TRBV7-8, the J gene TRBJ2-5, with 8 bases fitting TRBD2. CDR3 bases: TGTGCCAGCAGCCCGGGTATCAGCGGGAGACAAGAGACCCAGTACTTC. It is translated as CASSPGISGRQETQYF.